What follows describes a single T cell receptor (beta chain). What it recognizes is unknown. These data originate in a study of metastatic and nonmetastatic thyroid tumors. About the study: Malignant thyroid and benign thyroid patients provided blood and tumor or nodule tissue whose repertoires were compared. Findings and limits, study-wide: Compared with benign nodules, malignant thyroid tumors were reported to have significantly higher TCR beta diversity in both blood and tumor.

MiXCR re-clonotyped the PCR reads for TCRdb. Counted here are roughly 34,000 clones, 33% occurring once; the ten biggest clones make up approximately 16%. Patients were all untreated before their thyroid surgery. The germline CDR1 and CDR2 sequences are MDHEN and SYDVKM. V was clipped by 8 bases and J by 5 bases; unmatched bases: 5. CDR3 size: 13 residues. The TCR sequence derives from a female donor with papillary thyroid cancer or a benign thyroid nodule (not recorded which). Some clones in this sample may be carry-over from other donors' samples. The rearrangement uses TRBV28 and TRBJ1-1; 10 bases fit TRBD1. The sequenced sample was tumor tissue. Here the CDR3 DNA reads TGTGCCAGCCGGGACAGGGGAGGAACTGAAGCTTTCTTT. Its translation: CASRDRGGTEAFF.